This T cell receptor beta chain was identified during a study of beta chain features in type 1 diabetes (dated by TCRdb to the late 2010s). Some background on the complete study: Mean age, gender distribution, total cell number and subset yield were not different between patients and healthy donors. Regulatory and stem cell-like memory subsets were obtained from only 8 patients and about eight healthy donors, while naive and central memory subsets were obtained from all 30 or so donors. A total of some 110 million sorted cells were examined across all samples, and the number of cells per subset was strongly correlated with RNA yield. The study compared TCRB repertoires of sorted circulating CD4+ T cell subsets between recently diagnosed type 1 diabetes patients and matched healthy donors.

In the case of this clone: Its antigen is currently not known. Per-base qualities were not stored, and no clone one base away is much larger.

Broader findings and caveats from the paper: Sequencing cDNA rather than genomic DNA could over-represent highly expressing activated cells, although activation and CD3 levels did not differ between groups. Because small numbers of individuals were included in the HLA sub-analyses, any influence of HLA type on TCRB rearrangement was left unresolved. Naive, central memory and regulatory TCRB repertoires appeared more similar among patients than among healthy donors. PCR might favor shorter templates, but patient and control samples were amplified and corrected together, so any skew would affect both groups equally. A moderate but significant shortening of TCRB CDR3 length was observed in type 1 diabetes patients in all four CD4+ subsets. Patients with type 1 diabetes made fewer insertions and deleted more nucleotides at VDJ recombination sites, implying thymic rearrangement abnormalities.

A single peripheral blood draw of around 120 mL on average was collected from each donor into heparinised tubes. A BD FACSAria II was used to sort naive, central memory, regulatory and stem cell-like memory CD4+ T cells with a panel that included CD45RO, CCR7, CD25, CD127, CD95 and CD27. A purity above 95% was achieved for all sorted populations. PBMCs were isolated right away by Lymphoprep density gradient centrifugation and were stained directly, without culture. So that batch effects would be minimized, each experiment stained and sorted samples in pairs, pairing one healthy donor with one patient. The entire amount of isolated RNA was reverse transcribed using the High Capacity cDNA Reverse Transcription Kit, so the sequenced TCRB transcripts were expressed ones. Naive, central memory and regulatory T cell samples underwent deep immunoSEQ sequencing, averaging around 3.7 million total reads per sample. Sorted cells were lysed in RLT buffer, and RNA was extracted using DNase-treated RNeasy Micro or Mini kits according to cell number. To prevent cross-contamination, each cell subset was processed individually, whereas patient and healthy donor samples were processed jointly. Using the immunoSEQ multiplex PCR, TCRB sequences were amplified from cDNA into 87-bp fragments spanning the CDR3 region. Sequencing of the amplicons was performed on the Illumina HiSeq platform. Per the source publication's procedure: PCR bias was computationally corrected using synthetic template baselines, reads within Hamming distance 2 were collapsed, and singletons that could not be merged were discarded. Reads were aligned against IMGT so that V, D and J genes, CDR3 length and insertions or deletions at six rearrangement sites could be assigned. Within each subset, clonotype counts were normalized to the number of sorted cells before true diversity and Gini coefficients were calculated with the tcR R package. The overlap coefficient, calculated on TCRB nucleotide sequences, was used to measure repertoire sharing. Out-of-frame TCRB sequences from naive cells were analyzed to stand in for the pre-selection repertoire. The immuneACCESS repertoire file appears here via TCRdb, limited to in-frame rearrangements. These files lack a portion of the clones; in checked studies, under half of the deficit traces to unresolved V genes, and the cause of the others is not known. Clone size and the V and J calls come from that table; the DNA yielded D and trimming. This sample has 160,000 or so clones in its table, and roughly 60% of those were observed once. Approximately 0.089% of the sample comes from the top ten.

The receptor was derived from a man younger than 40 with type 1 diabetes. The source material was naive CD4+ T cells from blood. Interpreted using the paper, the cell subset or site label stands for: true naive CD4+ T cells.

This receptor carries the CDR3 CAWSVQDYGYTF. In nucleotides, the sequence is TGTGCCTGGAGTGTACAAGACTATGGCTACACCTTC. This chain is built from TRBV30 and TRBJ1-2; a confident D gene designation cannot be given. CDR1 and CDR2 were assigned from the germline V gene (reference sequence) as GTSNPN and SVGIG. Cut back by 0 bases and 3 bases, the V and J ends lie 5 bases apart. The CDR3 holds 12 amino acids from the cysteine to the phenylalanine. CDR3 DNA is the only sequence kept; it has 36 bases, read in frame from the first base.